A single sample is the source of the 29 T cell receptor beta chains below, sequenced in a study of shared clonotypes between healthy human individuals. Profiled with immunoSEQ multiplex PCR; TCRdb holds only in-frame clones, not every one. The table records around 1,000,000 clones, roughly 77% of them present only once. Sequenced sample: memory CD4+ T cells from PBMCs. Subset denoted: CD45RA-negative fraction. These receptor sequences come from a man aged 18 to 30 in good health. Some clones in this sample may be carry-over from other donors' samples.

Written as DNA, the CDR3 is TGCGCCAGCAGCGGAGAGGGTGAGCAGTTCTTC. Its translation is CASSGEGEQFF. The chain couples TRBV5-1 to TRBJ2-1; tentatively, D is TRBD2 (5 bases). The germline CDR1 and CDR2 sequences are SGHRS and YFSETQ. The V end was cut by 4 bases, the J end by 9 bases, with 8 bases between. This CDR3 has 11 residues.

The rearrangement links TRBV4-3 to TRBJ2-4, with TRBD2 matching 11 bases. The trim removed 1 base at V and 3 bases at J, leaving 11 bases unmatched. In germline, CDR1 is LGHNA, CDR2 YSLEER. The CDR3 is 19 amino acids. In DNA form, the CDR3 reads TGCGCCAGCAGCCAAGCTACTAGCGGGAGTGACGGGAGCAAAAACATTCAGTACTTC. It encodes CASSQATSGSDGSKNIQYF.

There are a few counts of this clone. The V gene is TRBV27, the J gene TRBJ1-2, with 11 positions matching TRBD1. Losses at the gene ends were 5 bases for V and 2 bases for J; bases not matched to a gene: 4. The CDR3 is made up of 15 amino acids. Looked up from germline, CDR1 is MNHEY and CDR2 is SMNVEV (reference sequence). The CDR3, as DNA: TGTGCCAGCAGTCCGTGGACAGGGGGCAACTATGGCTACACCTTC. It translates to CASSPWTGGNYGYTF.

This clone was detected once. The rearrangement uses TRBV10-3 and TRBJ2-1; 8 bases align to TRBD2. The V segment lost 6 bases and the J segment 8 bases; nucleotides outside the gene matches: 3. CDR1 is ENHRY, CDR2 SYGVKD, per germline. CDR3 length equals 12 residues. CDR3 residues: CAISGRVDEQFF. The CDR3 DNA reads TGTGCCATCAGCGGGAGGGTCGATGAGCAGTTCTTC.

The chain carries TRBV29-1 and TRBJ1-4; TRBD1 matches at 7 bases. There are 13 residues in the CDR3. Germline CDR1 reads SQVTM; CDR2 reads ANQGSEA. The V gene end was trimmed by 7 bases and the J gene end by 1 base; junction bases not matched to a gene: 3. CDR3 in DNA: TGCAGCGCCTCAGGGGGAACTAATGAAAAACTGTTTTTT. This sequence encodes CSASGGTNEKLFF.

For this clone: One base away lies a much larger clone, so this may be a sequencing read error. The same CDR3 arises from other DNA sequences in this sample as well. The J gene is TRBJ1-1, the V gene TRBV28; 9 positions match TRBD1. The CDR3 covers 17 residues. V trimming: 2 bases; J trimming: 0 bases; junction bases outside the gene matches: 7. From germline, CDR1 is MDHEN and CDR2 SYDVKM. The CDR3 DNA follows: TGTGCCAGCAGTTTAGGGGACAGGGTTCACATGAACACTGAAGCTTTCTTT. Its protein is CASSLGDRVHMNTEAFF.

The J gene is TRBJ2-7, the V gene TRBV27; maybe TRBD1 (6 bases). CDR3 size: 15 residues. Trimming stripped 5 bases from V and 4 bases from J, with 18 bases between. The germline CDR1 and CDR2 sequences are MNHEY and SMNVEV (reference sequence). The CDR3 is CASSPRGRPRYEQYF. In DNA, the CDR3 is TGTGCCAGCAGTCCCAGGGGCCGCCCCAGGTACGAGCAGTACTTC.

J is TRBJ2-7 and V is TRBV27, with 10 bases matching TRBD1. Germline values: CDR1 MNHEY, CDR2 SMNVEV (reference sequence). Unmatched junction bases numbered 9, after V lost 6 bases and J lost 10 bases. The CDR3 runs to 13 residues. CDR3 in amino acids: CASRLTGGMEQYF. The CDR3 nucleotides read TGTGCCAGCAGGCTGACAGGGGGCATGGAACAGTACTTC.

As regards this clone: The sample holds other DNA sequences that translate to the same CDR3. J is TRBJ2-7 and V is TRBV7-9; D unclear. V lost 4 bases, J lost 4 bases, and 8 bases lay in between. The CDR3 covers 12 residues. Germline CDR1 is SEHNR and CDR2 is FQNEAQ (reference sequence). CDR3 region: CASSSLLYEQYF. The CDR3, as DNA: TGTGCCAGCAGCTCCCTGTTGTACGAGCAGTACTTC.

This rearrangement joins TRBV10-3 to TRBJ1-2; 8 bases line up with TRBD1. Trimming at V came to 3 bases and at J to 1 base, leaving 13 bases not matched to a gene. Germline CDR1 reads ENHRY; CDR2 reads SYGVKD. This CDR3 has 18 residues. CDR3 region: CAISDNRTGSTRNYGYTF. Here the CDR3 DNA reads TGTGCCATCAGTGACAACAGGACAGGGTCCACCCGTAACTATGGCTACACCTTC.

V gene TRBV28 combines with J gene TRBJ1-1; no reliable D call. The CDR3 totals 18 residues. Germline V lookup: CDR1 MDHEN, CDR2 SYDVKM. Trimming pared 6 bases from V and 5 bases from J, leaving 28 bases between. The CDR3: CASSDPGVVVPRGTEAFF. Written as DNA, the CDR3 is TGTGCCAGCAGCGACCCCGGGGTGGTCGTTCCGCGGGGAACTGAAGCTTTCTTT.

The chain has TRBV2 and TRBJ2-1; 8 bases agree with TRBD2. Germline V gene sequence: CDR1 SNHLY, CDR2 FYNNEI. This CDR3 has 14 residues. Germline trimming cut 9 bases from V and 1 base from J; bases unmatched to any gene: 5. CDR3 in amino acids: CASTKRESYNEQFF. CDR3 sequence (DNA): TGTGCCAGTACGAAGCGGGAGTCCTACAATGAGCAGTTCTTC.

This clone was seen a few times. J is TRBJ1-2 and V is TRBV19, with D unresolved. The CDR3 extends over 12 amino acids. Germline CDR1 LNHDA, CDR2 SQIVND (reference sequence). V shed 5 bases and J shed 4 bases, with 8 bases lying between them. This CDR3 reads CASSARIYGYTF. The CDR3 bases are TGTGCCAGTAGTGCCCGGATCTATGGCTACACCTTC.

This sequence joins TRBV19 and TRBJ2-6, with D unclear. Trimming shortened V by 5 bases and J by 0 bases, and 5 bases separated the two germline ends. Looked up from germline, CDR1 is LNHDA and CDR2 is SQIVND (reference sequence). The CDR3 sequence is 14 residues long. The chain's CDR3 is CASSSGSGANVLTF. The CDR3 DNA follows: TGTGCCAGTAGTTCGGGCTCTGGGGCCAACGTCCTGACTTTC.

A single count supports this clone. This rearrangement joins TRBV6-1 to TRBJ2-3; the match to TRBD2 covers 8 bases. Looked up from germline, CDR1 is MNHNS and CDR2 is SASEGT. The CDR3 extends over 15 amino acids. V lost 11 bases and J lost 3; bases outside the gene matches: 13. CDR3 sequence reads: CAGKGAGVLTDTQYF. CDR3 DNA sequence: TGTGCCGGAAAAGGAGCGGGAGTTCTAACAGATACGCAGTATTTT.

The V and J genes are TRBV7-9 and TRBJ1-2; TRBD1 is a possible D gene (6 bases). Per the germline V gene, CDR1 is SEHNR and CDR2 is FQNEAQ (reference sequence). V lost 5 bases to trimming and J lost 6 bases, with 16 bases between them. This CDR3 region has 14 residues. The CDR3 coding sequence is TGTGCCAGCAGCGCCTCCGGGACATCAGATGGCTACACCTTC. Translated: CASSASGTSDGYTF.

J is TRBJ2-5 and V is TRBV5-1; D may be TRBD2 (5 bases). Trimming pared 1 base from V and 2 bases from J, leaving 15 bases between. This CDR3 spans 16 amino acids. The germline gives CDR1 SGHRS, CDR2 YFSETQ. The CDR3 reads CASSLWGTGEQETQYF. DNA for the CDR3: TGCGCCAGCAGCTTGTGGGGTACCGGGGAGCAAGAGACCCAGTACTTC.

This clone was counted between two and nine times. The chain uses TRBV10-3 and TRBJ2-7, with 11 bases identical to TRBD1. Germline CDR1 and CDR2: ENHRY and SYGVKD. This CDR3 is built from 15 residues. The J segment lost 1 base and the V segment lost 3 bases, leaving 2 bases of the junction unmatched. In nucleotides, the CDR3 is TGTGCCATCAGTGAAGGGACAGGGGGGTCCTACGAGCAGTACTTC. Its protein is CAISEGTGGSYEQYF.

In this sample, this clone turned up a few times. The chain couples TRBV30 to TRBJ1-4, with D unclear. V was pared by 1 base and J by 8 bases, with 20 bases between. The CDR3 length is 16 residues. Germline V CDR1 and CDR2: GTSNPN, SVGIG (reference sequence). The CDR3 DNA follows: TGTGCCTGGAGTGACCCCCCCGGGCTCTCGAAGGAAAAACTGTTTTTT. It is translated as CAWSDPPGLSKEKLFF.

This clone was seen a handful of times. V gene TRBV5-4 combines with J gene TRBJ1-4; D is unclear. CDR3 length equals 16 residues. Trimming shortened V by 3 bases and J by 3 bases, and 15 bases separated the two germline ends. The germline gives CDR1 SGHNT, CDR2 YYREEE (reference sequence). CDR3 bases: TGTGCCAGCAGCTCGACCTTGGCGGGTTCTAATGAAAAACTGTTTTTT. Translating it yields CASSSTLAGSNEKLFF.

This chain joins TRBV5-1 and TRBJ2-7; TRBD1 matches 8 bases. V was clipped by 0 bases and J by 3 bases; unmatched bases: 5. Germline V gives CDR1 SGHRS, CDR2 YFSETQ. The CDR3 is 15 residues long. CDR3 DNA sequence: TGCGCCAGCAGCTTGGGGTCAGGGGGCGACTACGAGCAGTACTTC. It yields the protein CASSLGSGGDYEQYF. Variable domain in full (rest from reference TRBV5-1 and TRBJ2-7): KAGVTQTPRYLIKTRGQQVTLSCSPISGHRSVSWYQQTPGQGLQFLFEYFSETQRNKGNFPGRFSGRQFSNSRSEMNVSTLELGDSALYLCASSLGSGGDYEQYFGPGTRLTVT.

The chain has TRBV19 and TRBJ2-4; D is possibly TRBD1 (7 bases). Germline-derived CDR1 and CDR2 are LNHDA and SQIVND (reference sequence). The germline V and J ends were trimmed by 5 bases and 7 bases, with 21 bases remaining between them. CDR3 length equals 16 residues. Here the CDR3 reads CASSGPGGGAKNIQYF. For the CDR3, the DNA is TGTGCCAGTAGTGGCCCAGGAGGGGGCGCAAAGAACATTCAGTACTTC.

This clone was detected ten times or more. The gene calls are TRBV12-2 and TRBJ1-2; TRBD1 was called by the table and not checked on the DNA. TRBV12-2 is a recognized pseudogene. This CDR3 has 11 residues. The CDR3 nucleotides are TGTGCAAGTCGCTTAGGGGCTGGCTACACCTTC. Amino acid sequence: CASRLGAGYTF.

Notes on this clone: Other DNA sequences from this sample encode an identical CDR3 as well. J is TRBJ1-3 and V is TRBV5-1; D call uncertain. V dropped 0 bases and J dropped 0 bases, with 4 bases sitting between them. Germline loops: CDR1 SGHRS, CDR2 YFSETQ. The CDR3 loop spans 14 amino acids. The CDR3 bases are TGCGCCAGCAGCTTGGGTTTCTCTGGAAACACCATATATTTT. This codes for CASSLGFSGNTIYF.

V gene TRBV9 combines with J gene TRBJ1-1, with TRBD1 as a possible D gene (5 bases). Between the trimmed V and J ends, which lost 4 bases and 5 bases, there was a span of 15 bases. Germline V gives CDR1 SGDLS, CDR2 YYNGEE. CDR3 length equals 14 residues. DNA for the CDR3: TGTGCCAGCAGCCCCCAGCCGGGGGGGACTGAAGCTTTCTTT. It specifies CASSPQPGGTEAFF.

For the CDR3, the DNA is TGTGCCAGCAGCCAAGCAGACAGGGGTGATCCTAATGAAAAACTGTTTTTT. The encoded protein is CASSQADRGDPNEKLFF. The chain has TRBV4-2 and TRBJ1-4; 8 bases fit TRBD1. Germline V gene data show CDR1 as LGHNA and CDR2 as YNFKEQ. The V gene end was trimmed by 1 base and the J gene end by 3 bases; junction bases not matched to a gene: 7. The CDR3 length is 17 residues.

This clone was seen more than once but under ten times. The rearrangement joins TRBV2 to TRBJ1-4; 9 bases are shared with TRBD1. V shed 7 bases, J shed 7 bases, and the junction held 4 bases outside the gene matches. Germline V gene sequence: CDR1 SNHLY, CDR2 FYNNEI. The CDR3 has 13 amino acids. The chain's CDR3 is CASKGQGFEKLFF. CDR3 bases: TGTGCCAGCAAGGGACAGGGATTTGAAAAACTGTTTTTT.

The chain couples TRBV5-1 to TRBJ1-5; D remains ambiguous. Trimming removed 0 bases at V and 12 bases at J, with 13 bases between. The CDR3 runs to 13 residues. Germline CDR1 SGHRS, CDR2 YFSETQ. The CDR3 region is CASSLEGSLFQHF. CDR3 bases: TGCGCCAGCAGCTTGGAAGGCAGTTTGTTCCAGCATTTT. Full variable domain (missing parts from reference TRBV5-1 and TRBJ1-5): KAGVTQTPRYLIKTRGQQVTLSCSPISGHRSVSWYQQTPGQGLQFLFEYFSETQRNKGNFPGRFSGRQFSNSRSEMNVSTLELGDSALYLCASSLEGSLFQHFGDGTRLSIL.

The gene calls are TRBV6-5 and TRBJ1-5; 8 nucleotides agree with TRBD1. Trimming removed 7 bases from V and 4 bases from J; junction bases left unmatched: 9. The CDR3 runs to 15 residues. The germline CDR1 and CDR2 sequences are MNHEY and SVGAGI. This CDR3 is CASTFRTGRNQPQHF. CDR3 DNA: TGTGCCAGCACATTTAGGACAGGGAGAAATCAGCCCCAGCATTTT.